This is a list of T cell receptor beta chains from one sample in a study of blood T cells in healthy people across ages. One entry per CDR3 protein, called by TCRdb with MiXCR from the 5' RACE reads. The sample gives 850,000 to 950,000 distinct CDR3 sequences, 29% of which show up once; 15% to 20% is in the top ten. Sequencing was performed on blood. The receptors here all came from an elderly woman in good health. Both conserved end residues are trimmed from each CDR3. Fields, in order: J gene, V gene, CDR3 protein.

TRBJ2-3,TRBV18,ASSQGPTTDTQY
TRBJ1-1,TRBV5-6,ASSLRLRPINTEAF
TRBJ2-1,TRBV7-9,ASSLEVAEQF
TRBJ2-4,TRBV28,ASSGHMLAKNIQY
TRBJ2-2,TRBV6-2/TRBV6-3,ASSKGLAGYTGELF
TRBJ2-1,TRBV5-8,ASRKRSGGTHNEQF
TRBJ2-3,TRBV7-4,ASSFGTSGGQDTQY
TRBJ2-7,TRBV4-3,ASSQDTELAGSYNEQY
TRBJ2-1,TRBV5-6,ASSLESGGLGNEQF
TRBJ2-5,TRBV30,AWSVLPRTSGFQETQY
TRBJ2-3,TRBV12-3/TRBV12-4,ASSLGLAGGPSTDTEY
TRBJ2-1,TRBV4-3,ASSALGSNEQF
TRBJ2-1,TRBV2,ASSKIAGGPGEQF
TRBJ2-1,TRBV7-2,ASSFSSASSYNEQF
TRBJ1-2,TRBV4-3,ASSQWTGTGYT
TRBJ1-5,TRBV15,ATTAGGYSNQPQH
TRBJ2-4,TRBV5-6,ASSFTRDRGTKNIQY
TRBJ1-1,TRBV30,AWSVGLGGINTEAF
TRBJ2-5,TRBV12-3/TRBV12-4,ASSLERGEETQY
TRBJ2-5,TRBV3-1,ASSQGLLAGGPETQY
TRBJ2-1,TRBV5-1,ASSARDRGNEQF
TRBJ2-3,TRBV5-1,ASSPLRAGVTDTQY
TRBJ1-4,TRBV12-3/TRBV12-4,ASSLNRGEKLF
TRBJ2-3,TRBV29-1,SLRGTDTQY
TRBJ1-2,TRBV11-1,ASSLLGQGASGYT
NA,TRBV7-2,ASSSLGEEGTQY
TRBJ1-1,TRBV6-1,ASSRTGTGRMRGTEAF
TRBJ2-2,TRBV6-6,ASRRSNTGELF
TRBJ2-5,TRBV15,ATSRDLLQETQY
TRBJ1-2,TRBV20-1,SARGGQGLYGYT
TRBJ2-5,TRBV15,ATSRDLAGGRETQY
TRBJ2-1,TRBV5-1,ASSGSGGWNEQF
TRBJ2-1,TRBV6-2/TRBV6-3,ASRESGGFNNEQF
TRBJ2-1,TRBV12-3/TRBV12-4,ASSWDGPQETQF
TRBJ2-7,TRBV6-2/TRBV6-3,ASSKTRLYEQY
TRBJ1-5,TRBV6-2/TRBV6-3,ASSYSSGRVGQPQH
TRBJ2-7,TRBV6-2/TRBV6-3,ASSYRSSYEQY
TRBJ1-2,TRBV3-1,ASSRTGSDYGYT
TRBJ2-5,TRBV18,ASSPPSGGAQETQY
TRBJ1-5,TRBV21-1,AGSKGGGNQPQH
NA,TRBV6-2/TRBV6-3,ASRYGRGEYEQY
TRBJ2-1,TRBV11-2,ASSLDRGRGGDYNEQF
TRBJ1-2,TRBV24-1,ATSDGGVGGYT
TRBJ2-4,TRBV30,AWSQGGRNIQY
TRBJ1-5,TRBV30,AWSVTSPWGNQPQH
TRBJ1-1,TRBV2,ASKRYLNTEAF
TRBJ2-1,TRBV5-1,ASSLAARSSYNEQF
TRBJ2-7,TRBV5-1,ASSVGIGNEQY
TRBJ2-1,TRBV30,AWSQGRPYNEQF